This is a list of T cell receptor beta chains from one sample in a study of blood T cell repertoires in COVID-19. The data were produced by immunoSEQ multiplex PCR, yet TCRdb's version contains in-frame clones alone and is incomplete. The sample has about 440,000 clones, nearly 90% seen once; the top ten hold approximately 2%. Material: PBMCs or T cells enriched from blood (not recorded which). The receptors stem from a woman under 30 with acute COVID-19. The CDR3 runs from the conserved cysteine through the conserved F or W. Fields, in order: clone size, V gene, CDR3 protein. Expanded clones get a size class; other rows say once, few or many, or leave the size out.

clone size: once
V gene: TRBV19
CDR3 protein: CASSDRSRAGELFF

clone size: -
V gene: TRBV7-9
CDR3 protein: CASSPGQGVLYGYTF

clone size: -
V gene: TRBV5-1
CDR3 protein: CATHLGGAEETQYF

clone size: -
V gene: TRBV4-3
CDR3 protein: CASSGTSGFSSYNEQFF

clone size: -
V gene: TRBV29-1
CDR3 protein: CSVAGQGRSSYEQYF

clone size: once
V gene: TRBV7-6
CDR3 protein: CASSSDRGRPYGYTF

clone size: -
V gene: TRBV30
CDR3 protein: CAWGTSGGTGELFF

clone size: -
V gene: TRBV27
CDR3 protein: CASRPAGQVWAPLHF

clone size: once
V gene: TRBV24-1
CDR3 protein: CATSGTGSSYNEQFF

clone size: -
V gene: TRBV30
CDR3 protein: CAWKGGNPEAFF

clone size: -
V gene: TRBV2
CDR3 protein: CASSRDRGLQETQYF

clone size: few
V gene: TRBV6-2/TRBV6-3
CDR3 protein: CASSYPLDIYFSTNEKLFF

clone size: -
V gene: TRBV5-6
CDR3 protein: CASSLSGGAYEQYF

clone size: -
V gene: TRBV3-1/TRBV3-2
CDR3 protein: CASRLREENTEAFF

clone size: -
V gene: TRBV29-1
CDR3 protein: CSVAYRDEAFF

clone size: -
V gene: TRBV19
CDR3 protein: CALPEQGWTEAFF

clone size: -
V gene: TRBV10-3
CDR3 protein: CAVTGPEAVLENEQFF

clone size: -
V gene: TRBV6-5
CDR3 protein: CASSYAGSSHNEQFF

clone size: -
V gene: TRBV4-1
CDR3 protein: CASSQDSQGVIGELFF

clone size: -
V gene: TRBV4-1
CDR3 protein: CASSQTGTLYTEAFF

clone size: -
V gene: TRBV2
CDR3 protein: CASTQRLAGVEQYF

clone size: -
V gene: TRBV11-2
CDR3 protein: CASSLTPPARSSYNEQFF

clone size: -
V gene: TRBV28
CDR3 protein: CASSPAGQGSDQPQHF

clone size: -
V gene: TRBV27
CDR3 protein: CASTTGGSGTQYF

clone size: -
V gene: TRBV5-6
CDR3 protein: CASSLFGRDSNQPQHF

clone size: -
V gene: TRBV11-2
CDR3 protein: CASSLSVSGGTYNEQFF